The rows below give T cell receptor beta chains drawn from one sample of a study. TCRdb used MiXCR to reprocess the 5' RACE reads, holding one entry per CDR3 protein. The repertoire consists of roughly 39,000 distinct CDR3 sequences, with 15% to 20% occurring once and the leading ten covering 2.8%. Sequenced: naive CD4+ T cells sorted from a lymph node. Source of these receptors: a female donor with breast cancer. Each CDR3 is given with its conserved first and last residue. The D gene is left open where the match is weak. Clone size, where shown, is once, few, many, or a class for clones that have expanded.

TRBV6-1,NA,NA,CTSSSSGAYNQPQHF
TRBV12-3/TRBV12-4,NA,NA,CASSRGTNEQFF
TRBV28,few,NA,CASSLKNIQYF
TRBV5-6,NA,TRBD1,CASSFETGMTYEQYF
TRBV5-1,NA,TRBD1,CASSLGTGSSYEQYF
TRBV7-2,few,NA,CASSSLRVFGEAFF
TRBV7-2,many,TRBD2,CASSLLGEGTQYF
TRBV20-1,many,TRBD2,CSASSAGEFNIQYF
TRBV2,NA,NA,CASRLVGAEAFF
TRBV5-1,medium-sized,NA,CASTQSSFQETQYF
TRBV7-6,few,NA,CASSLSFGGQETQYF
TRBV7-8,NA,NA,CASSGTADQPQHF
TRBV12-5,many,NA,CASNPDSDYGYTF
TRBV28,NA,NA,CASSQGGGGRYGYTF
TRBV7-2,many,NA,CASSLVPAGGTDTQYF